This T cell receptor (beta chain) was profiled in a study of T-cell memory formation after mild COVID-19. Study-wide points: Researchers report contracting CD4+ clones mostly in CM and EM, with CD8+ clones in EMRA. The study detected some responding clones in pre-infection memory, suggesting cross-reactive memory joined.

The CDR3 is made up of 14 amino acids. With 5 bases clipped from V and 5 bases from J, the junction kept 7 bases outside the gene matches. From 5'RACE with constant-segment primers came TCR alpha and TCR beta cDNA libraries that carried sample barcodes and UMIs. TCRdb ran MiXCR on the 5' RACE reads and lists one entry per CDR3 protein. The sample has fewer than 300,000 distinct CDR3 sequences, 16% seen once. For this clonotype: What it binds is not known.

Material for sequencing was PBMCs or a T cell subset sorted from them (not recorded which). J is TRBJ1-1 and V is TRBV12-3 or TRBV12-4, with 8 bases that match TRBD1. The receptor comes from a man aged 18 to 30 who had mild COVID-19 (a few samples of this study predate the infection). Cell type and time point are not known. CDR3 sequence reads: CASSTSGGPTEAFF. CDR3 DNA: TGTGCCAGCAGTACTTCAGGGGGCCCAACTGAAGCTTTCTTT.